A single T cell receptor (beta chain) is shown here with its context. In the original workflow: Estimation of nucleated cell counts relied on the amplification of reference gene primers. TCRdb keeps only in-frame clones here, not all; method: immunoSEQ multiplex PCR. The D gene and trimming were derived from the DNA, and the V and J assignments and clone size from that table. The sample yields approximately 350,000 clones, more than 75% seen once. This entry is derived from a study of blood T cell repertoires in COVID-19. The J segment lost 6 bases and the V segment lost 4 bases, leaving 16 bases of the junction unmatched. Germline V gives CDR1 SGHDN, CDR2 FVKESK. The CDR3 consists of 17 residues.

This chain uses TRBV14 with TRBJ2-3, with TRBD1 identical over 7 bases. Sequencing used peripheral blood. This TCR came from a woman aged 50 to 60 with COVID-19, enrolled during active disease. The CDR3 here is CASSRLDRASPWDTQYF. The DNA of the CDR3 is TGTGCCAGCAGCCGGCTCGACAGGGCTTCTCCATGGGATACGCAGTATTTT. The whole variable domain, remainder taken from reference TRBV14 and TRBJ2-3, is EAGVTQFPSHSVIEKGQTVTLRCDPISGHDNLYWYRRVMGKEIKFLLHFVKESKQDESGMPNNRFLAERTGGTYSTLKVQPAELEDSGVYFCASSRLDRASPWDTQYFGPGTRLTVL.